The following is a TCR beta chain sequence with its context. Its antigen is unknown. These data are taken from a study of cytomegalovirus exposure and HLA in healthy donors. Study details: Early released data had 65 million to 100 million unique TCRs, all coming from HLA-typed donors. Study-wide results and caveats: There were reportedly fewer N-insertions in an Asian-associated ancestry cluster than the roughly 700-donor mean, in a later analysis.

60 Vbeta and 13 Jbeta primers were used in PCR. The table came from immunoSEQ multiplex PCR; TCRdb's copy has only in-frame clones and leaves some out. Among 100,000 to 150,000 clones listed, 60% to 80% were seen once. This CDR3 has 16 residues. The germline V gene has CDR1 MGHRA and CDR2 YSYEKL. After removal of 1 base from V and 4 bases from J, the junction contained 5 bases not matched to a gene. J is TRBJ2-5 and V is TRBV4-1, with 11 nucleotides matching TRBD1. Sequencing was carried out using PBMCs. The source of this sequence is a female donor in good health and CMV-seronegative. CDR3 DNA: TGCGCCAGCAGCCAAGTCCCGGGACAGGGGGGAGAGACCCAGTACTTC. Protein: CASSQVPGQGGETQYF.